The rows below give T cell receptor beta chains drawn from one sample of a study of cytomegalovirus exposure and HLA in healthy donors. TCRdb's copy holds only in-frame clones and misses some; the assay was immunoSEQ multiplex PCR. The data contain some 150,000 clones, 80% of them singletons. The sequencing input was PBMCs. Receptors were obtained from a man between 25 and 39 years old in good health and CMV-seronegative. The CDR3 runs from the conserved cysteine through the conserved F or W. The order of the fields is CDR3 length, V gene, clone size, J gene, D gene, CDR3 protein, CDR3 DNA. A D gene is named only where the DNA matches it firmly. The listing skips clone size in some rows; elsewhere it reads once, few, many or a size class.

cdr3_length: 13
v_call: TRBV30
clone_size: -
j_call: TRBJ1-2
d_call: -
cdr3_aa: CAWSNGGGYGYTF
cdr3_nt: TGTGCCTGGAGTAATGGGGGCGGCTATGGCTACACCTTC

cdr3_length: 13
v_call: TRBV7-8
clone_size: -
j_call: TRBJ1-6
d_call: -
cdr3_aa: CASSRVQGSPLHF
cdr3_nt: TGTGCCAGCAGCCGGGTACAGGGTTCACCCCTCCACTTT

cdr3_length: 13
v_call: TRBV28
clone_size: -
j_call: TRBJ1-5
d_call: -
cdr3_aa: CASSLAASGPQHF
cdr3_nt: TGTGCCAGCAGTTTAGCAGCCTCGGGGCCCCAGCATTTT

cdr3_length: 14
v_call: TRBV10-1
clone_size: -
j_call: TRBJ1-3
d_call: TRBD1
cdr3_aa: CANPTGVEGNTIYF
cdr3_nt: TGCGCCAACCCGACAGGGGTGGAAGGAAACACCATATATTTT

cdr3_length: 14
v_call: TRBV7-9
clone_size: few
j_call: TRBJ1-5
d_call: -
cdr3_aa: CASTMGPENQPQHF
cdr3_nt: TGTGCCAGCACGATGGGGCCGGAGAATCAGCCCCAGCATTTT

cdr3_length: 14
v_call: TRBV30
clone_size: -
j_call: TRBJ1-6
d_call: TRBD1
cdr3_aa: CAWSPGQVESPLHF
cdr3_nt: TGTGCCTGGAGTCCGGGACAGGTGGAATCACCCCTCCACTTT

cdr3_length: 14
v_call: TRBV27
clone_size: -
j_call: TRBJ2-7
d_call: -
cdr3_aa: CASSLAQGAYEQYF
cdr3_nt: TGTGCCAGCAGTTTAGCACAGGGAGCGTACGAGCAGTACTTC

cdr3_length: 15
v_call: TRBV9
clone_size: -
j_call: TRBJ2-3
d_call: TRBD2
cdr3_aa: CASSVGGRSTDTQYF
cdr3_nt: TGTGCCAGCAGCGTAGGCGGGAGGAGCACAGATACGCAGTATTTT

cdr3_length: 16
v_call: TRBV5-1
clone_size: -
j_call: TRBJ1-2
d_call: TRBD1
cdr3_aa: CASSLPQGAMTYGYTF
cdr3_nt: TGCGCCAGCAGCTTACCACAGGGGGCAATGACCTATGGCTACACCTTC

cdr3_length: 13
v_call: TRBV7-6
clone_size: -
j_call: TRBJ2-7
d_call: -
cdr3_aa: CASSRTPSYEQYF
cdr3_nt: TGTGCCAGCAGCCGGACACCGTCCTACGAGCAGTACTTC

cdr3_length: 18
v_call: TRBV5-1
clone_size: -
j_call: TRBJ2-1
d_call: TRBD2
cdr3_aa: CASSPRLGGGSSYNEQFF
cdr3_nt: TGCGCCAGCAGCCCCCGGCTGGGGGGGGGATCCTCCTACAATGAGCAGTTCTTC

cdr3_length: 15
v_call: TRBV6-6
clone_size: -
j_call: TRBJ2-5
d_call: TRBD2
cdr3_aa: CASSYTSGGAETQYF
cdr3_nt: TGTGCCAGCAGTTACACTAGCGGGGGGGCGGAGACCCAGTACTTC

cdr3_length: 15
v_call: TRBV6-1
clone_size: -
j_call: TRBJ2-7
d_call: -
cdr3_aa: CASSEWGGSTYEQYF
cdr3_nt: TGTGCCAGCAGTGAATGGGGGGGCTCTACCTACGAGCAGTACTTC